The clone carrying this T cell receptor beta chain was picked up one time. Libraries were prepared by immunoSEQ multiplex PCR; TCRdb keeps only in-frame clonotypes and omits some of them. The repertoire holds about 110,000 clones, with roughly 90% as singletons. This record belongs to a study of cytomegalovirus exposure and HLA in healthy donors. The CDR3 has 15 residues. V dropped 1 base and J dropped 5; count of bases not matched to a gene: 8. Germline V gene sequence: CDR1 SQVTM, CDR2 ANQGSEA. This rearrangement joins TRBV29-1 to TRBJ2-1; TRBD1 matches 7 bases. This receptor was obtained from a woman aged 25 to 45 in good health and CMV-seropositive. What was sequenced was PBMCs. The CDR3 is CSVEGGPGGNNEQFF. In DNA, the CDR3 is TGCAGCGTTGAAGGAGGACCAGGGGGAAACAATGAGCAGTTCTTC.